The 7 T cell receptor beta chains reported below all come from one sample, sequenced in a study of shared clonotypes between healthy human individuals. This table comes from immunoSEQ multiplex PCR, and its TCRdb copy is limited to in-frame clones, with some not included. Of roughly 2 million clones listed, 90% to 95% are singletons. Source material: naive CD4+ T cells sorted from blood. As to subset: CD45RA+ positively selected. Receptor source: a man aged 18 to 30 in good health.

On this clone: A much larger clone lies a single base off, so this may be a read error. The same CDR3 is also encoded by other DNA sequences in this sample. The rearrangement joins TRBV9 to TRBJ2-3; D remains unclear. V lost 0 bases and J 4 bases, leaving 12 bases between the germline ends. This CDR3 region has 15 residues. From germline, CDR1 is SGDLS and CDR2 YYNGEE. CDR3 region: CASSVGGSIPDTQYF. The CDR3 DNA follows: TGTGCCAGCAGCGTAGGCGGCAGCATCCCAGATACGCAGTATTTT.

The CDR3 DNA follows: TGCGCCAGCAGCTTGGTTGGACAGGGAAACGGGGAGCTGTTTTTT. The encoded protein is CASSLVGQGNGELFF. The chain recombines TRBV5-1 with TRBJ2-2, with TRBD1 matching over 8 bases. CDR1 is SGHRS, CDR2 YFSETQ, per germline. This CDR3 contains 15 residues. Losses at the gene ends were 0 bases for V and 7 bases for J; bases not matched to a gene: 5.

CDR3 sequence reads: CASSPGTGTLLYSNQPQHF. CDR3 in DNA: TGTGCCAGCAGTCCGGGGACAGGGACCCTTCTTTATAGCAATCAGCCCCAGCATTTT. The chain has TRBV28 and TRBJ1-5, with TRBD1 matching over 9 bases. CDR3 length equals 19 residues. Germline V gives CDR1 MDHEN, CDR2 SYDVKM. V lost 5 bases and J lost 0; bases outside the gene matches: 14.

The chain employs TRBV7-9 and TRBJ2-5, with D tentatively TRBD1 (5 bases). Trimming cost V 7 bases and J 4 bases, with 19 bases left between them. CDR1 is SEHNR and CDR2 is FQNEAQ in the germline V gene (reference sequence). The CDR3 has 15 amino acids. The CDR3 protein is CASIPGKGPRETQYF. CDR3 bases: TGTGCCAGCATCCCAGGGAAAGGGCCCAGAGAGACCCAGTACTTC.

The chain is built from TRBV2 and TRBJ2-5; tentative D call: TRBD2 (6 bases). In germline, CDR1 is SNHLY, CDR2 FYNNEI. The CDR3 runs 13 residues. V gave up 6 bases and J gave up 3 bases, with 11 bases separating them. DNA of the CDR3: TGTGCCAGCAGGTCCCCGGGGGAAGAGACCCAGTACTTC. Protein: CASRSPGEETQYF.

The chain joins TRBV25-1 to TRBJ1-1; D not certain. Trimming pared 6 bases from V and 4 bases from J, leaving 15 bases between. The CDR3 consists of 14 residues. CDR1 and CDR2 from the germline V gene are MGHDK and SYGVNS. CDR3 loop: CASRPQWPGTEAFF. The CDR3 nucleotides are TGTGCCAGCAGACCCCAATGGCCGGGCACTGAAGCTTTCTTT. Full variable domain (rest looked up from reference TRBV25-1 and TRBJ1-1): EADIYQTPRYLVIGTGKKITLECSQTMGHDKMYWYQQDPGMELHLIHYSYGVNSTEKGDLSSESTVSRIRTEHFPLTLESARPSHTSQYLCASRPQWPGTEAFFGQGTRLTVV.

The chain recombines TRBV28 with TRBJ2-1, with 10 bases identical to TRBD1. This CDR3 spans 16 amino acids. CDR1 MDHEN and CDR2 SYDVKM come from the germline V gene. After removal of 3 bases from V and 4 bases from J, the junction contained 6 bases not matched to a gene. The CDR3 spells CASSFSGTGVYNEQFF. The CDR3, as DNA: TGTGCCAGCAGTTTTTCCGGGACAGGGGTTTACAATGAGCAGTTCTTC.